These 24 T cell receptor beta chains were all obtained from the same sample, sequenced in a study of CD8 T cells in ankylosing spondylitis. MiXCR was run by TCRdb on the 5' RACE reads, yielding one entry per CDR3 protein. Found here are some 71,000 distinct CDR3 sequences, roughly 5.3% of them singletons; the top ten hold approximately 2%. Material: blood, either unsorted or a sorted T cell fraction (not recorded which). The receptor set was obtained from a male donor with ankylosing spondylitis or in good health (not recorded which).

This clonotype was counted at least ten times. CDR3 residues: CSASGGGRNNEKLFF. CDR3 DNA: TGCAGTGCTAGTGGGGGAGGACGGAATAATGAAAAACTGTTTTTT. This chain connects TRBV20-1 to TRBJ1-4; D may be TRBD1 (5 bases). Germline CDR1 and CDR2: DFQATT and SNEGSKA (reference sequence). V was pared by 3 bases and J by 4 bases, with 15 bases between. The CDR3 has 15 amino acids.

This clonotype was seen ten or more times. The rearrangement uses TRBV6-5 and TRBJ1-2, with a possible D match to TRBD1 (5 bases). CDR1 and CDR2 (germline): MNHEY, SVGAGI. CDR3 size: 13 residues. Trimming pared 0 bases from V and 4 bases from J, leaving 6 bases between. As DNA, the CDR3 is TGTGCCAGCAGTTACTCCGACAGCTATGGCTACACCTTC. It specifies CASSYSDSYGYTF.

In its sample, this clonotype was seen many times. The junction does not match germline at one end; this may be a read error. The V and J genes are TRBV20-1 and TRBJ1-1; TRBD1 matches 7 bases. Germline V lookup: CDR1 DFQATT, CDR2 SNEGSKA (reference sequence). CDR3 length equals 16 residues. For the CDR3, the DNA is TGCAGTGCTAGGGTCTTGGGACAGTTCATGAACAGTGAAGCTTTCTTT. It is translated as CSARVLGQFMNSEAFF.

This clonotype was seen ten or more times. The rearrangement uses TRBV9 and TRBJ1-5; D call uncertain. V gave up 2 bases and J gave up 0 bases, with 6 bases separating them. Germline V gene data show CDR1 as SGDLS and CDR2 as YYNGEE. The CDR3 contains 14 residues. CDR3 sequence: CASSVLDSNQPQHF. Here the CDR3 DNA reads TGTGCCAGCAGCGTCCTTGATAGCAATCAGCCCCAGCATTTT.

The table lists this clonotype with many counts. V usage is TRBV12-3 or TRBV12-4 and J usage is TRBJ2-5; D not certain. Trimming stripped 7 bases from V and 5 bases from J, with 11 bases between. The CDR3 consists of 12 residues. Written as DNA, the CDR3 is TGTGCCAGCACCGGAATCGGGGAGACCCAGTACTTC. It translates to CASTGIGETQYF.

This clonotype was recorded at least ten times. CDR3 nucleotides: TGTGCCAGCAGAGCCTCCCCGGGACAGGGGGTCGTAGATGAGCAGTTCTTC. This gives the protein CASRASPGQGVVDEQFF. This sequence joins TRBV6-6 and TRBJ2-1, with TRBD1 matching 11 bases. Per the germline V gene, CDR1 is MNHNY and CDR2 is SVGAGI (reference sequence). This CDR3 is 17 amino acids long. J lost 8 bases, V lost 6 bases, and 15 bases had no gene match.

This clonotype was seen repeatedly, ten times or more. V and J are TRBV28 and TRBJ2-7; D remains ambiguous. Germline CDR1 MDHEN, CDR2 SYDVKM. This CDR3 region has 14 residues. V lost 5 bases and J lost 6, with 17 bases in between. This chain's CDR3 is CASSPTASSLEQYF. The DNA of the CDR3 is TGTGCCAGCAGTCCCACAGCTTCCTCTCTCGAGCAGTACTTC.

There are many counts of this clonotype. The V call is TRBV28, the J call TRBJ2-1; D uncertain. Trimming cost V 1 base and J 5 bases, with 15 bases left between them. This CDR3 spans 16 amino acids. Germline V gene data show CDR1 as MDHEN and CDR2 as SYDVKM. The CDR3 bases are TGTGCCAGCAGTTTATCTCAGGCCCTCTTGGACAATGAGCAGTTCTTC. Protein sequence: CASSLSQALLDNEQFF. The whole variable domain, filled in from reference TRBV28 and TRBJ2-1, reads DVKVTQSSRYLVKRTGEKVFLECVQDMDHENMFWYRQDPGLGLRLIYFSYDVKMKEKGDIPEGYSVSREKKERFSLILESASTNQTSMYLCASSLSQALLDNEQFFGPGTRLTVL.

This clonotype was counted at least ten times. V is TRBV6-2 or TRBV6-3 and J is TRBJ2-7, with TRBD2 matching 7 bases. Germline CDR1 reads MNHEY; CDR2 reads SVGEGT. The CDR3 runs to 14 residues. J was trimmed by 5 bases and V by 0 bases; bases with no gene match: 4. This CDR3 is CASSYSVSGDEQYF. CDR3 sequence (DNA): TGTGCCAGCAGTTACTCGGTCAGCGGGGACGAGCAGTACTTC.

About this clonotype: Possible read error: a much larger clone is one base away. This chain's CDR3 is CVSSFGVSYEQYF. The CDR3 DNA follows: TGTGTCAGCAGTTTCGGGGTCTCCTACGAGCAGTACTTC. The chain recombines TRBV12-3 or TRBV12-4 with TRBJ2-7, with D possibly being TRBD2 (5 bases). The CDR3 has 13 residues.

This clonotype was observed many times. The V and J genes are TRBV5-1 and TRBJ2-3; D perhaps matches TRBD2 (7 bases). The germline V gene encodes CDR1 SGHRS and CDR2 YFSETQ. This CDR3 has 14 residues. Trimming removed 9 bases from V and 3 bases from J, with 17 bases in between. CDR3 loop: CATMGGGPTDTQYF. In DNA, the CDR3 is TGCGCCACCATGGGGGGGGGGCCAACAGATACGCAGTATTTT.

This clonotype was seen at least ten times. This chain uses TRBV30 with TRBJ2-2, with 8 bases lining up with TRBD2. Unmatched junction bases numbered 13, after V lost 4 bases and J lost 6 bases. Germline CDR1 GTSNPN, CDR2 SVGIG (reference sequence). CDR3 length: 16 amino acids. CDR3 coding DNA: TGTGCCTGGAAACGGGGGGGTAGCGGGGTTGCCGGGGAGCTGTTTTTT. Translation gives CAWKRGGSGVAGELFF.

This clonotype has a handful of counts. The chain links TRBV7-2 to TRBJ1-4, with D possibly TRBD1 on 5 matching bases. The CDR3 has 17 residues. The germline V gene has CDR1 SGHTA and CDR2 FQGNSA. V was cut by 5 bases and J by 3 bases, with 19 bases left in between. Here the CDR3 reads CASSPRTYGAANEKLFF. Written as DNA, the CDR3 is TGTGCCAGCAGCCCTCGCACCTACGGGGCGGCTAATGAAAAACTGTTTTTT.

This clonotype was counted at least ten times. The chain links TRBV20-1 to TRBJ1-2; 8 bases agree with TRBD1. V was clipped by 3 bases and J by 3 bases; unmatched bases: 9. CDR1 is DFQATT and CDR2 is SNEGSKA in the germline V gene (reference sequence). CDR3 length: 15 amino acids. The CDR3 DNA follows: TGCAGTGCTAGGGTACCAGGGGGCGCGGACTATGGCTACACCTTC. Translating gives CSARVPGGADYGYTF.

This clonotype came up many times. This sequence joins TRBV2 and TRBJ1-2, with 8 bases aligning to TRBD1. CDR1 and CDR2 (germline): SNHLY, FYNNEI. Unmatched junction bases numbered 4, after V lost 6 bases and J lost 4 bases. The length of the CDR3 is 13 residues. DNA of the CDR3: TGTGCCAGCAGCACTGGGACAGGCTATGGCTACACCTTC. This translates into CASSTGTGYGYTF.

This clonotype was counted at least ten times. The genes are TRBV10-3 and TRBJ2-7, with 9 bases fitting TRBD1. Per the germline V gene, CDR1 is ENHRY and CDR2 is SYGVKD. Unmatched junction bases numbered 9, after V lost 3 bases and J lost 3 bases. This CDR3 is built from 16 residues. For the CDR3, the DNA is TGTGCCATCAGTGAAGGGACGGGACAGGGCTTCTACGAGCAGTACTTC. Translated, it gives CAISEGTGQGFYEQYF.

In its sample, this clonotype was seen many times. The chain joins TRBV12-3 or TRBV12-4 to TRBJ2-5; no firm D call. The CDR3 is 10 amino acids. Trimming left V 5 bases short and J 5 bases short, with 3 bases between. The CDR3 sequence is CASSGETQYF. The CDR3 DNA reads TGTGCCAGCAGTGGGGAGACCCAGTACTTC.

In its sample, this clonotype was seen many times. The rearrangement links TRBV5-1 to TRBJ2-5, with TRBD2 as a possible D gene (6 bases). Trimming removed 0 bases at V and 5 bases at J, with 17 bases between. The CDR3 totals 16 residues. The V gene's germline CDR1 is SGHRS and CDR2 YFSETQ. CDR3 DNA: TGCGCCAGCAGCTTGGGGACTACACACGTTTTGGAGACCCAGTACTTC. Its protein is CASSLGTTHVLETQYF.

This clonotype has at least ten counts. The V and J genes are TRBV4-2 and TRBJ2-7, with 7 bases lining up with TRBD2. This CDR3 region has 15 residues. Germline CDR1 reads LGHNA; CDR2 reads YNFKEQ. Germline trimming cut 1 base from V and 0 bases from J; bases unmatched to any gene: 3. This CDR3 reads CASSQGGEGSYEQYF. The CDR3 region has the DNA TGTGCCAGCAGCCAAGGGGGGGAGGGCTCCTACGAGCAGTACTTC.

In this sample, this clonotype turned up many times. The junction departs from the called germline gene at one end, perhaps through a read error. This chain links TRBV5-4 with TRBJ2-1; D not certain. The CDR3 is made up of 12 amino acids. Per germline, CDR1 SGHNT and CDR2 YYREEE (reference sequence). The CDR3 sequence is CASSNSHNEQFF. The CDR3 coding sequence is TGTGCCAGCAGCAACTCCCACAATGAGCAGTTCTTC.

This clonotype has at least ten counts. The chain links TRBV4-2 to TRBJ2-1; TRBD1 might be the D (5 bases). Germline V lookup: CDR1 LGHNA, CDR2 YNFKEQ. The CDR3 runs 17 residues. V gave up 0 bases and J gave up 3 bases, with 15 bases separating them. CDR3 nucleotide sequence: TGTGCCAGCAGCCAAGATTCGGCCAGGGTTGGCTACAATGAGCAGTTCTTC. Translating it yields CASSQDSARVGYNEQFF.

This clonotype was recorded at least ten times. This rearrangement joins TRBV7-9 to TRBJ1-5, with 8 bases that match TRBD1. V dropped 5 bases and J dropped 7; count of bases not matched to a gene: 10. This CDR3 region has 15 residues. Germline CDR1 reads SEHNR; CDR2 reads FQNEAQ (reference sequence). This CDR3 reads CASSRGQGRDQPQHF. The CDR3, as DNA: TGTGCCAGCAGCCGAGGACAGGGAAGGGACCAGCCCCAGCATTTT.

The table lists this clonotype with many counts. The chain couples TRBV6-5 to TRBJ1-4, with a tentative D call TRBD1 (6 bases). CDR3 length equals 15 residues. Trimming removed 4 bases at V and 8 bases at J, with 17 bases between. Looked up from germline, CDR1 is MNHEY and CDR2 is SVGAGI. CDR3 region: CASSSTGSSAEKLFF. DNA for the CDR3: TGTGCCAGCAGTTCAACAGGGAGTTCGGCCGAAAAACTGTTTTTT.

This clonotype came up many times. The rearrangement links TRBV4-3 to TRBJ1-6, with TRBD1 as a possible D gene (6 bases). Germline V CDR1 and CDR2: LGHNA, YSLEER. The CDR3 extends over 14 amino acids. Trimming removed 6 bases from V and 7 bases from J, with 13 bases in between. Here the CDR3 reads CASRSQGLNSPLHF. The CDR3 DNA is TGCGCCAGCAGGTCTCAGGGGCTAAATTCACCCCTCCACTTT.